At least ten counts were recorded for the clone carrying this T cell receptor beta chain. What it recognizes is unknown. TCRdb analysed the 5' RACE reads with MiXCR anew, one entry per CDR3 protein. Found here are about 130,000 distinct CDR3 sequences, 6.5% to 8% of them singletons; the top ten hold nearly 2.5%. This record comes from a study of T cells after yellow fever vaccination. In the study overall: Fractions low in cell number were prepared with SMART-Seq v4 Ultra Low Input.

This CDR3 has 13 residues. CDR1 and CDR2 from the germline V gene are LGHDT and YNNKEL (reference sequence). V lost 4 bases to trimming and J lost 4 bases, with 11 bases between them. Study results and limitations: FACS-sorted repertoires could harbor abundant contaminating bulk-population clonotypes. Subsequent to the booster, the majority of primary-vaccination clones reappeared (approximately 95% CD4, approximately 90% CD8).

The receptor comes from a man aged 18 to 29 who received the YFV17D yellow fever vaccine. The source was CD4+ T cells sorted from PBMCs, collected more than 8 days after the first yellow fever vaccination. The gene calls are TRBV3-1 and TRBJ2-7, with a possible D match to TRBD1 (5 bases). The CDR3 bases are TGTGCCAGCAGCCGACGGACACAATACGAGCAGTACTTC. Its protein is CASSRRTQYEQYF.